The sequence of this T cell receptor beta chain was determined in a study of CDR3 diversity in severe acne. The CDR3 is 23 amino acids in total, end residues counted. Germline lookup yields CDR1 SGHAT and CDR2 FQNNGV. TCRdb re-analysed the PCR reads in MiXCR, keeping a single row per CDR3 protein. The profile shows roughly 100,000 distinct CDR3 sequences, about half of them singletons. A note on this clonotype: No DNA is shown, since the ends of the CDR3 on it are uncertain; the CDR3 is the one TCRdb lists.

The sequencing sample was made of blood. The chain employs TRBV11-2 and TRBJ2-3; TRBD2 is the table's D call and was not checked against the DNA. This receptor was taken from a male donor with acne. This CDR3 is CASSFYICSAGGLSARSTDTQYF.